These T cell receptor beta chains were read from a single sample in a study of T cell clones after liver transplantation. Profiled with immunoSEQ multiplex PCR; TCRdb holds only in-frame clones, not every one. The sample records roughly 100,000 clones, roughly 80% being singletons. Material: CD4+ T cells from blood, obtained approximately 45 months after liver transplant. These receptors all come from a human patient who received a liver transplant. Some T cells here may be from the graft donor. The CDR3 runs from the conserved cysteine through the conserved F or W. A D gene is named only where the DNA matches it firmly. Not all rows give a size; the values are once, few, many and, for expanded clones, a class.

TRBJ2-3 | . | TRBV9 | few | TGTGCCAGCAGCGCCCGAGAGAGATCCACAGATACGCAGTATTTT | CASSARERSTDTQYF
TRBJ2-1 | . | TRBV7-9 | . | TGTGCCAGCACCCCCTGGGCAGGCGGCTCCGATGAGCAGTTCTTC | CASTPWAGGSDEQFF
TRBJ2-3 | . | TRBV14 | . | TGTGCCAGCAGGGGATCTAGCACAGATACGCAGTATTTT | CASRGSSTDTQYF
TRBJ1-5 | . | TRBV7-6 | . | TGTGCCAGCAGCTTATCCAGAGGGCAACCCCAGCATTTT | CASSLSRGQPQHF
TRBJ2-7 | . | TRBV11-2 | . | TGTGCCAGCAGCTTAGGGACATCCTTCTCCTACGAGCAGTACTTC | CASSLGTSFSYEQYF
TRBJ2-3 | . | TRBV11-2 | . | TGTGCCAGCAGCTCCAGTGGGGAAAGCACAGATACGCAGTATTTT | CASSSSGESTDTQYF
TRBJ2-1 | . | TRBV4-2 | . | TGTGCCAGCAGCCTTAGCGGCAATGAGCAGTTCTTC | CASSLSGNEQFF
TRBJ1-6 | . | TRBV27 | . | TGTGCCAGCATGAAAGGTGGAACTACTTCACCCCTCCACTTT | CASMKGGTTSPLHF
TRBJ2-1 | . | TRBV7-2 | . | TGTGCCAGCAGCTCGTACTTAGACAATGAGCAGTTCTTC | CASSSYLDNEQFF
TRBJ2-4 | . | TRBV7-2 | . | TGTGCCAGCACCCGGGGAGGCGGGGCCAAAAACATTCAGTACTTC | CASTRGGGAKNIQYF
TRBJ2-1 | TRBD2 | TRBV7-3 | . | TGTGCCAGCAGCCCCCCGGGGGGTAATGAGCAGTTCTTC | CASSPPGGNEQFF
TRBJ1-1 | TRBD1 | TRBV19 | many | TGTGCCAGTAGGACCAAGACAGGGGGCCGTGTGAACACTGAAGCTTTCTTT | CASRTKTGGRVNTEAFF
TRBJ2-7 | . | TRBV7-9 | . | TGTGCCAGCAGCCATACGGACAGAGGAGAGCAGTACTTC | CASSHTDRGEQYF
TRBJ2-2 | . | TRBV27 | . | TGTGCCAGCAGTTTATCTAACTACCCCTCGAACACCGGGGAGCTGTTTTTT | CASSLSNYPSNTGELFF
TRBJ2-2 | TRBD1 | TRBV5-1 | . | TGCGCCAGCAGTATAACAGGGGGGATGAACACCGGGGAGCTGTTTTTT | CASSITGGMNTGELFF
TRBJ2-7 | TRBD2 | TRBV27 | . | TGTGCCAGCGGGGGACGGAGTATGCATAGCGGGAGCAGCCCCTACGAGCAGTACTTC | CASGGRSMHSGSSPYEQYF
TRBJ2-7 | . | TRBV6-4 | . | TGTGCCAGCAGCTTGGAAGCCGGGGTGATCTACGAGCAGTACTTC | CASSLEAGVIYEQYF
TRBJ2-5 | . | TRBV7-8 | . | TGTGCCAGCAGCTTCGAGGCCGCACAAATTAAGATGGCCCAGTACTTC | CASSFEAAQIKMAQYF
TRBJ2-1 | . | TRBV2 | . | TGTGCCAGCAGTGAAAGCAGGGGACTATTCTACAATGAGCAGTTCTTC | CASSESRGLFYNEQFF
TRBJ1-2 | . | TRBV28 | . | TGTGCCAGCAGTTTGGGGGGCGTGGCTAACTATGGCTACACCTTC | CASSLGGVANYGYTF
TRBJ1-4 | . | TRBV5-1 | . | TGCGCCAGCAGCTTGGAGGGGGATAATGAAAAACTGTTTTTT | CASSLEGDNEKLFF
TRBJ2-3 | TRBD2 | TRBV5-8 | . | TGTGCCAGCAGCTTTACTAGCGGGGGGTTCCTCGGCACAGATACGCAGTATTTT | CASSFTSGGFLGTDTQYF
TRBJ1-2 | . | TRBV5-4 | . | TGTGCCAGCAGCCCCAGGACAGTTAATAACTATGGCTACACCTTC | CASSPRTVNNYGYTF
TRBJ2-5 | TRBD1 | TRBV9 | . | TGTGCCAGCAGCGTCGGACGGGGACAGAGCCAAGAGACCCAGTACTTC | CASSVGRGQSQETQYF
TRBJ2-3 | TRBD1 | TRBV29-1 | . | TGCAGCGTTATAGGACAGGGGTTTGGCACAGATACGCAGTATTTT | CSVIGQGFGTDTQYF
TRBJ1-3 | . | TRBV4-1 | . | TGCGCCAGCAGCCATCCTACAACGGTCTCGGGCACCATATATTTT | CASSHPTTVSGTIYF
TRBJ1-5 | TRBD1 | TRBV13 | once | TGTGCCAGCAGCGTATCCGGGACAGGGGTGGGTAAGCATTTT | CASSVSGTGVGKHF